The 30 T cell receptor beta chains listed next were all sequenced from one sample in a study of T cells expressing NK-cell markers. With the 5' RACE reads reprocessed, TCRdb shows one record per CDR3 protein and no DNA. This sample carries about 390,000 distinct CDR3 sequences, with around a tenth going to the ten biggest clones. Sample: blood T cells: a sorted CD56 or NKG2C T cell subset, CD4+ or CD8+ T cells, or bulk PBMC T cells (not recorded which). These TCRs come from a woman aged 50 to 65 in good health.

This chain joins TRBV10-3 and TRBJ2-2; TCRdb indicates TRBD1, and absent DNA this call remains unverified. Germline V gives CDR1 ENHRY, CDR2 SYGVKD. The length of the CDR3 is 16 residues. The CDR3: CATKEGGGSYTGELFF.

V gene TRBV7-9 combines with J gene TRBJ2-5. The CDR3 runs to 13 residues. Germline values: CDR1 SEHNR, CDR2 FQNEAQ (reference sequence). CDR3: CASSFGDLGTQYF.

The chain combines TRBV20-1 with TRBJ1-1. Germline CDR1 DFQATT, CDR2 SNEGSKA (reference sequence). The CDR3 covers 14 residues. The CDR3 reads CSAREGKSDTEAFF.

The J gene is TRBJ2-3, the V gene TRBV7-6; TCRdb indicates TRBD1, and absent DNA this call remains unverified. This CDR3 region has 15 residues. Per the germline V gene, CDR1 is SGHVS and CDR2 is FNYEAQ. The CDR3 loop is CASSLRTEGTDTQYF.

The chain carries TRBV18 and TRBJ2-7; no DNA is available, so the TRBD1 call from TCRdb remains unchecked. Germline V CDR1 and CDR2: KGHSH, LQKENI. There are 17 residues in the CDR3. CDR3 loop: CASSPEELGTGIYEQYF. The full variable domain, completed using reference TRBV18 and TRBJ2-7, is NAGVMQNPRHLVRRRGQEARLRCSPMKGHSHVYWYRQLPEEGLKFMVYLQKENIIDESGMPKERFSAEFPKEGPSILRIQQVVRGDSAAYFCASSPEELGTGIYEQYFGPGTRLTVT.

The V and J genes are TRBV7-3 and TRBJ2-7; no DNA is available, so the TRBD1 call from TCRdb remains unchecked. Germline V gene sequence: CDR1 SGHTA, CDR2 FQGTGA. The CDR3 is 13 amino acids. The CDR3 is CASPGDETYEQYF.

The rearrangement links TRBV28 to TRBJ2-1; TCRdb picks TRBD1, but there is no DNA to check that call. The CDR3 has 15 amino acids. From germline, CDR1 is MDHEN and CDR2 SYDVKM. The CDR3 is CASSTPGARALEQFF.

The V call is TRBV4-2, the J call TRBJ2-6. Per the germline V gene, CDR1 is LGHNA and CDR2 is YNFKEQ. This CDR3 region has 16 residues. The CDR3 region is CASSRRAGSGANVLTF.

The chain combines TRBV30 with TRBJ2-3. The length of the CDR3 is 12 residues. Germline CDR1 reads GTSNPN; CDR2 reads SVGIG (reference sequence). This CDR3 reads CAWSVSTDTQYF.

The chain employs TRBV4-1 and TRBJ2-2; TCRdb designates TRBD2, a call that cannot be tested without DNA. The CDR3 consists of 18 residues. CDR1 MGHRA and CDR2 YSYEKL come from the germline V gene. This CDR3 is CASSQGLAELDFTGELFF.

This chain joins TRBV7-6 and TRBJ2-3; TCRdb indicates TRBD1, and absent DNA this call remains unverified. The CDR3 sequence is 14 residues long. From germline, CDR1 is SGHVS and CDR2 FNYEAQ. The CDR3 protein is CASSTTGGTDTQYF.

V usage is TRBV27 and J usage is TRBJ1-5; TCRdb indicates TRBD1, and absent DNA this call remains unverified. CDR1 and CDR2 (germline): MNHEY, SMNVEV (reference sequence). The CDR3 loop spans 15 amino acids. The CDR3 reads CASSLNDRAAQPQHF.

V gene TRBV20-1 combines with J gene TRBJ2-1; TCRdb indicates TRBD2, and absent DNA this call remains unverified. The CDR3 length is 17 residues. Germline V gives CDR1 DFQATT, CDR2 SNEGSKA (reference sequence). CDR3 protein: CSARDRVAGGPSNEQFF.

V is TRBV28 and J is TRBJ1-1; without DNA, the TCRdb call of TRBD1 cannot be checked. The CDR3 runs to 13 residues. Germline loops: CDR1 MDHEN, CDR2 SYDVKM. CDR3 region: CASGASLNTEAFF.

This chain connects TRBV12-3 or TRBV12-4 to TRBJ1-5; TCRdb's D gene call, TRBD1, goes unchecked for lack of DNA. The CDR3 totals 14 residues. CDR3 protein: CASAPTGRNQPQHF.

This chain connects TRBV7-8 to TRBJ2-1; the TCRdb call, TRBD1, lacks DNA for checking. The length of the CDR3 is 13 residues. Germline V CDR1 and CDR2: SGHVS, FQNEAQ. CDR3 amino acids: CASSFGDRNEQFF.

V and J are TRBV20-1 and TRBJ2-7; without DNA, the TCRdb call of TRBD2 cannot be checked. Germline V gene data show CDR1 as DFQATT and CDR2 as SNEGSKA (reference sequence). The CDR3 has 16 amino acids. CDR3 in amino acids: CSASSSEGIFAYEQYF.

The chain is built from TRBV20-1 and TRBJ2-5; TCRdb outputs TRBD1, but without DNA this stays unchecked. The CDR3 sequence is 13 residues long. Germline CDR1 reads DFQATT; CDR2 reads SNEGSKA (reference sequence). The CDR3 protein is CSAAGTSGSTQYF.

This chain joins TRBV6-6 and TRBJ2-1; TCRdb returns TRBD2, unconfirmable since there is no DNA. The CDR3 is made up of 14 amino acids. Germline CDR1 and CDR2: MNHNY and SVGAGI (reference sequence). The CDR3 reads CASMEREGPNEQFF.

This chain links TRBV6-6 with TRBJ1-2. CDR1 and CDR2 from the germline V gene are MNHNY and SVGAGI (reference sequence). This CDR3 spans 13 amino acids. The CDR3: CASSYSQFYGYTF.

V and J are TRBV5-1 and TRBJ2-2. The CDR3 covers 17 residues. Looked up from germline, CDR1 is SGHRS and CDR2 is YFSETQ. Here the CDR3 reads CASSLEGGSLNTGELFF.

The chain joins TRBV24-1 to TRBJ1-2; with no DNA, the TCRdb D assignment of TRBD1 cannot be verified. The V gene's germline CDR1 is KGHDR and CDR2 SFDVKD. The CDR3 spans 12 residues. The CDR3 spells CATSVPGQGYTF.

CDR3 residues: CASSLGETPLYEQYF. The chain has TRBV7-8 and TRBJ2-7; there is no DNA to check the TCRdb D call of TRBD1. Germline V gene data show CDR1 as SGHVS and CDR2 as FQNEAQ. The CDR3 extends over 15 amino acids.

The chain links TRBV24-1 to TRBJ2-2; TCRdb returns TRBD2, unconfirmable since there is no DNA. Germline V gene sequence: CDR1 KGHDR, CDR2 SFDVKD. This CDR3 contains 16 residues. CDR3 sequence reads: CATSDLLGGETGELFF.

This chain uses TRBV4-1 with TRBJ1-4. The CDR3 runs 14 residues. Germline CDR1 reads MGHRA; CDR2 reads YSYEKL. The CDR3 region is CASSQVGENEKLFF.

The genes are TRBV5-1 and TRBJ1-1; TCRdb reports TRBD1, a call that lacks DNA to check it against. This CDR3 region has 12 residues. Germline CDR1 reads SGHRS; CDR2 reads YFSETQ. The chain's CDR3 is CASSTDRGRAFF.

The chain joins TRBV18 to TRBJ2-3; without DNA, the TCRdb call of TRBD2 cannot be checked. Germline CDR1 is KGHSH and CDR2 is LQKENI. The CDR3 totals 14 residues. CDR3: CASSPGLDTDTQYF. Together with reference TRBV18 and TRBJ2-3, the CDR3 gives the full variable domain: NAGVMQNPRHLVRRRGQEARLRCSPMKGHSHVYWYRQLPEEGLKFMVYLQKENIIDESGMPKERFSAEFPKEGPSILRIQQVVRGDSAAYFCASSPGLDTDTQYFGPGTRLTVL.

The genes are TRBV27 and TRBJ2-1; TCRdb gives TRBD2 as the D gene, but with no DNA this cannot be confirmed. Germline V gene data show CDR1 as MNHEY and CDR2 as SMNVEV (reference sequence). This CDR3 is built from 18 residues. CDR3 residues: CASSLSPQAGLTYNEQFF.

The rearrangement uses TRBV29-1 and TRBJ2-7; TCRdb returns TRBD1, unconfirmable since there is no DNA. Germline assignment: CDR1 SQVTM and CDR2 ANQGSEA. The CDR3 is made up of 16 amino acids. The CDR3 sequence is CSVEATTETGPYEQYF.

This sequence joins TRBV24-1 and TRBJ2-1; the D gene TCRdb calls, TRBD2, cannot be checked with no DNA. Germline V gives CDR1 KGHDR, CDR2 SFDVKD. The CDR3 is 14 amino acids. This chain's CDR3 is CATSDFMAGAEQFF.